The 15 T cell receptor beta chains reported below all come from one sample, sequenced in a study of shared clonotypes between healthy human individuals. The method was immunoSEQ multiplex PCR; TCRdb's version includes in-frame clones alone and lacks a portion of them. This sample carries around 700,000 clones, approximately 79% of them seen once, and the ten largest clones take around 1.6%. Sequencing was done on a sample of memory CD4+ T cells sorted from blood. Stated subset: CD45RA-negative fraction. The receptor source for this set is a woman in her twenties or thirties in good health.

This chain connects TRBV11-2 to TRBJ1-3; 7 bases map to TRBD1. This CDR3 is 15 amino acids long. J gave up 1 base and V 6 bases, and 6 bases lay outside the gene matches. The germline CDR1 and CDR2 sequences are SGHAT and FQNNGV. CDR3 bases: TGTGCCAGCAGACTCGTCAGGGGGTCTGGAAACACCATATATTTT. Protein product: CASRLVRGSGNTIYF.

Only one count was recorded for this clone. J is TRBJ2-3 and V is TRBV13; D might be TRBD1 or TRBD2, each matching 5 bases. Germline lookup yields CDR1 PRHDT and CDR2 FYEKMQ (reference sequence). This CDR3 has 16 amino acids. With 0 bases removed from V and 4 bases from J, the gap between germline ends came to 14 bases. The CDR3 nucleotides are TGTGCCAGCAGCTTAGGACGCGTCGAGGGGTCAGATACGCAGTATTTT. Translation: CASSLGRVEGSDTQYF.

The chain has TRBV7-2 and TRBJ2-7; D call uncertain. Germline V gives CDR1 SGHTA, CDR2 FQGNSA. V was trimmed by 5 bases and J by 4 bases, leaving 9 bases between them. CDR3 length: 12 amino acids. In DNA, the CDR3 is TGTGCCAGCAGCCTTCAAGAGTACGAGCAGTACTTC. It is translated as CASSLQEYEQYF. Supplemented by reference TRBV7-2 and TRBJ2-7, the full variable domain reads GAGVSQSPSNKVTEKGKDVELRCDPISGHTALYWYRQSLGQGLEFLIYFQGNSAPDKSGLPSDRFSAERTGGSVSTLTIQRTQQEDSAVYLCASSLQEYEQYFGPGTRLTVT.

This rearrangement joins TRBV11-2 to TRBJ2-7; weak D call: TRBD2 (5 bases). Germline CDR1 SGHAT, CDR2 FQNNGV. V lost 2 bases, J lost 3 bases, and 14 bases lay in between. This CDR3 comprises 15 residues. The CDR3 bases are TGTGCCAGCAGCTTAATTAGAGGGAGTAACTACGAGCAGTACTTC. Translation: CASSLIRGSNYEQYF.

This clone appeared once. The chain recombines TRBV11-3 with TRBJ2-2, with 10 bases that match TRBD2. The length of the CDR3 is 15 residues. The J segment lost 4 bases and the V segment lost 5 bases, leaving 4 bases of the junction unmatched. Germline CDR1 reads SGHNT; CDR2 reads YENEEA. The DNA of the CDR3 is TGTGCCAGCAGCCCTAGCGGGAGCGGCACCGGGGAGCTGTTTTTT. Translated, it gives CASSPSGSGTGELFF.

On this clone itself: At one end the junction does not follow the germline gene, possibly because of a read error. The chain combines TRBV19 with TRBJ1-2, with D unclear. This CDR3 is 15 amino acids long. Germline CDR1 is LNHDA and CDR2 is SQIVND (reference sequence). The CDR3 coding sequence is TGTGCCAGTGGTATAGTGCCAGTCGAACTCTATGGCTACACCTTC. Its translation is CASGIVPVELYGYTF.

This clone has a handful of counts. The genes are TRBV5-1 and TRBJ2-5; TRBD1 might be the D (5 bases). Germline CDR1 SGHRS, CDR2 YFSETQ. This CDR3 contains 15 residues. V was pared by 0 bases and J by 0 bases, with 9 bases between. In nucleotides, the CDR3 is TGCGCCAGCAGCTTGGGACAGAGAGACCAAGAGACCCAGTACTTC. As protein: CASSLGQRDQETQYF.

The CDR3 DNA follows: TGTGCCAGCAGTGAGGACAACACAGATACGCAGTATTTT. Translated: CASSEDNTDTQYF. The chain combines TRBV25-1 with TRBJ2-3; a weak D match, TRBD1 (5 bases). Germline V gene data show CDR1 as MGHDK and CDR2 as SYGVNS. V was trimmed by 3 bases and J by 2 bases, leaving 6 bases between them. The CDR3 consists of 13 residues.

This clone was detected many times. The rearrangement uses TRBV28 and TRBJ2-5, with D possibly called TRBD1 or TRBD2 (5 bases each). The J call is uncertain, as TRBJ2-7 better fits the DNA end. The CDR3 loop spans 18 amino acids. Germline loops: CDR1 MDHEN, CDR2 SYDVKM. CDR3 nucleotides: TGTGCCAGCAGCCCCATAACGTATACCGGGACGATAGACTACGAGCAGTACTTC. Its translation is CASSPITYTGTIDYEQYF.

The rearrangement uses TRBV19 and TRBJ2-7, with TRBD1 matching 8 bases. The CDR3 covers 15 residues. J lost 3 bases, V lost 5 bases, and 9 bases had no gene match. The germline gives CDR1 LNHDA, CDR2 SQIVND (reference sequence). The DNA for the CDR3 is TGTGCCAGTAGTCCTCTCGGACAGGGTTACTACGAGCAGTACTTC. Amino acids: CASSPLGQGYYEQYF.

V is TRBV19 and J is TRBJ2-6; D unclear. The CDR3 length is 16 residues. Per germline, CDR1 LNHDA and CDR2 SQIVND (reference sequence). The germline V and J ends were trimmed by 7 bases and 3 bases, with 16 bases remaining between them. In nucleotides, the CDR3 is TGTGCCAGTATGGAGCTGTATCGAGGTGGGGCCAACGTCCTGACTTTC. This gives the protein CASMELYRGGANVLTF.

V usage is TRBV9 and J usage is TRBJ2-5, with 8 bases identical to TRBD2. The germline gives CDR1 SGDLS, CDR2 YYNGEE. V lost 3 bases to trimming and J lost 7 bases; unmatched junction nucleotides: 8. The CDR3 is 14 residues long. For the CDR3, the DNA is TGTGCCAGCAGCGCAACGGGGGGGTCGGGGACCCAGTACTTC. Protein product: CASSATGGSGTQYF.

The genes are TRBV4-1 and TRBJ2-7, with TRBD2 matching over 10 bases. This CDR3 contains 17 residues. In germline, CDR1 is MGHRA, CDR2 YSYEKL. The trim removed 2 bases at V and 1 base at J, leaving 8 bases unmatched. CDR3 residues: CASSQKDRLAGSYEQYF. For the CDR3, the DNA is TGCGCCAGCAGCCAAAAGGACAGACTAGCGGGTTCCTACGAGCAGTACTTC.

The chain joins TRBV27 to TRBJ1-1, with 7 bases identical to TRBD1. With 5 bases clipped from V and 3 bases from J, the junction kept 6 bases outside the gene matches. The CDR3 is 14 residues long. Germline V gene data show CDR1 as MNHEY and CDR2 as SMNVEV (reference sequence). Here the CDR3 reads CASSHTGQDTEAFF. The DNA for the CDR3 is TGTGCCAGCAGTCATACAGGACAGGACACTGAAGCTTTCTTT.

This clone has only a few counts. The genes are TRBV7-8 and TRBJ2-7, with TRBD2 identical over 7 bases. J gave up 6 bases and V 2 bases, and 10 bases lay outside the gene matches. Germline CDR1 reads SGHVS; CDR2 reads FQNEAQ. The CDR3 covers 15 residues. The DNA for the CDR3 is TGTGCCAGCAGCTTACCCGGTCGGGGGGAAGGCGAGCAGTACTTC. It translates to CASSLPGRGEGEQYF.